The T cell receptor (beta chain) described here comes from a study of T cells after posttransplantation cyclophosphamide. The protocol was immunoSEQ multiplex PCR, while the TCRdb copy is restricted to in-frame clones and leaves out a portion. The table lists 20,000 to 25,000 clones, with no singletons. Study-wide results and caveats: Tissue-infiltrating T cells from skin or gut overlapped little with blood T cells. After PTCy, TRB diversity resembled that of CNI/methotrexate controls.

This clone showed up many times. What it binds is not known. The related graft donor's blood sample was taken on the day of bone marrow donation. This TCR derives from a woman between 55 and 75 years old in good health, CMV-negative, and a related stem cell transplant donor. The sequenced sample consisted of PBMCs.

The CDR3 loop is CASSPRPGDTQYF. The CDR3 DNA is TGTGCCAGTAGTCCCCGGCCAGGGGATACGCAGTATTTT. The gene calls are TRBV19 and TRBJ2-3; tentative D call: TRBD1 (5 bases). The germline V gene has CDR1 LNHDA and CDR2 SQIVND (reference sequence). CDR3 length: 13 amino acids. Trimming removed 5 bases from V and 6 bases from J, with 12 bases in between. Full variable domain (missing parts from reference TRBV19 and TRBJ2-3): DGGITQSPKYLFRKEGQNVTLSCEQNLNHDAMYWYRQDPGQGLRLIYYSQIVNDFQKGDIAEGYSVSREKKESFPLTVTSAQKNPTAFYLCASSPRPGDTQYFGPGTRLTVL.